Each of the 26 T cell receptor beta chains below was sequenced from the same sample in a study of T cells in tuberculosis. Assay used: immunoSEQ multiplex PCR; TCRdb lists only in-frame clones, some missing. The sample carries tens of thousands of clones, about nine tenths recorded once. Sorting used thawed, overnight-rested PBMC stained with anti-CD3, a viability dye and GMM-loaded CD1B tetramer. The CD1B tetramers carried C32 glucose monomycolate purified from Rhodococcus equi. The specimen sequenced was CD1b-GMM tetramer-negative cells sorted from PBMCs. Receptors originate from an adult woman with latent tuberculosis.

The chain employs TRBV10-2 and TRBJ1-4, with 8 bases lining up with TRBD1. The trim removed 6 bases at V and 4 bases at J, leaving 4 bases unmatched. The CDR3 contains 14 residues. Germline V CDR1 and CDR2: WSHSY, SAAADI. CDR3 loop: CASRLDRDNEKLFF. The CDR3 DNA follows: TGCGCCAGCAGATTGGACAGGGATAATGAAAAACTGTTTTTT.

The chain joins TRBV7-2 to TRBJ1-5; the D gene is possibly TRBD1 (5 bases). Trimming removed 1 base at V and 3 bases at J, with 13 bases between. The CDR3 extends over 16 amino acids. Germline CDR1 reads SGHTA; CDR2 reads FQGNSA. The CDR3 loop is CASSLGLGRVNQPQHF. In DNA form, the CDR3 reads TGTGCCAGCAGCTTAGGGTTGGGGCGAGTCAATCAGCCCCAGCATTTT.

The chain joins TRBV10-3 to TRBJ2-3; D is unresolved. Germline CDR1 reads ENHRY; CDR2 reads SYGVKD. The germline V and J ends were trimmed by 4 bases and 1 base, with 9 bases remaining between them. The CDR3 runs 14 residues. The CDR3 region has the DNA TGTGCCATCAGTGTCCGAGCCCGCACAGATACGCAGTATTTT. As protein: CAISVRARTDTQYF.

V is TRBV5-4 and J is TRBJ2-7, with TRBD1 matching over 10 bases. The CDR3 runs 15 residues. J was trimmed by 6 bases and V by 2 bases; bases with no gene match: 8. Germline V CDR1 and CDR2: SGHNT, YYREEE (reference sequence). Here the CDR3 reads CASSFLGQGGSEQYV. The CDR3 DNA reads as TGTGCCAGCAGCTTCTTAGGACAGGGGGGAAGCGAGCAGTACGTC.

The chain recombines TRBV7-9 with TRBJ2-3, with D uncertain. In germline, CDR1 is SEHNR, CDR2 FQNEAQ (reference sequence). The CDR3 contains 14 residues. V was clipped by 4 bases and J by 2 bases, with 10 bases between them. CDR3 sequence (DNA): TGTGCCAGCAGCTCTACGGGTGACACAGATACGCAGTATTTT. Its protein is CASSSTGDTDTQYF.

V usage is TRBV6-5 and J usage is TRBJ1-5; no reliable D call. The CDR3 consists of 14 residues. V lost 2 bases and J lost 0, with 5 bases in between. Germline CDR1 reads MNHEY; CDR2 reads SVGAGI. As DNA, the CDR3 is TGTGCCAGCAGTTACAGCGGTAGCAATCAGCCCCAGCATTTT. Protein: CASSYSGSNQPQHF.

This chain connects TRBV7-8 to TRBJ1-4, with 9 bases that match TRBD1. In germline, CDR1 is SGHVS, CDR2 FQNEAQ. The CDR3 runs to 14 residues. Trimming took 4 bases from V and 11 from J; bases not matched to a gene: 8. The CDR3 bases are TGTGCCAGCAGCTCCGGACAGGGGCATAGGAAACTGTTTTTT. The encoded protein is CASSSGQGHRKLFF.

V is TRBV5-1 and J is TRBJ2-3, with TRBD2 matching 7 bases. CDR3 length: 14 residues. After removal of 1 base from V and 4 bases from J, the junction contained 3 bases not matched to a gene. Germline V CDR1 and CDR2: SGHRS, YFSETQ. CDR3 protein: CASSLIRGADTQYF. The CDR3 DNA reads as TGCGCCAGCAGCTTGATTCGGGGGGCAGATACGCAGTATTTT.

This chain uses TRBV10-2 with TRBJ2-3; TRBD2 matches 10 bases. V lost 7 bases and J lost 4; bases outside the gene matches: 5. The CDR3 is 14 residues long. CDR1 and CDR2 (germline): WSHSY, SAAADI. The CDR3 is CASTSGGAADTQYF. Written as DNA, the CDR3 is TGCGCCAGCACTAGCGGGGGAGCCGCAGATACGCAGTATTTT.

V and J are TRBV19 and TRBJ1-2, with D perhaps TRBD1 (6 bases). Germline loops: CDR1 LNHDA, CDR2 SQIVND (reference sequence). This CDR3 spans 11 amino acids. V shed 10 bases and J shed 6 bases, with 12 bases lying between them. The CDR3 sequence: CATQGSDGYTF. CDR3 bases: TGTGCCACACAGGGAAGCGATGGCTACACCTTC.

V and J are TRBV5-1 and TRBJ1-2, with no clear D. The CDR3 is made up of 12 amino acids. The germline gives CDR1 SGHRS, CDR2 YFSETQ. V gave up 0 bases and J gave up 4 bases, with 4 bases separating them. The chain's CDR3 is CASSLGVYGYTF. DNA for the CDR3: TGCGCCAGCAGCTTGGGCGTCTATGGCTACACCTTC.

The chain recombines TRBV28 with TRBJ1-2; tentative D call: TRBD1 (6 bases). CDR3 size: 13 residues. The germline V gene encodes CDR1 MDHEN and CDR2 SYDVKM. With 8 bases removed from V and 4 bases from J, the gap between germline ends came to 14 bases. This CDR3 reads CASGRGGFYGYTF. Written as DNA, the CDR3 is TGTGCCAGCGGGAGGGGGGGGTTCTATGGCTACACCTTC.

This clone appeared a single time. This chain links TRBV14 with TRBJ2-5; 7 positions match TRBD1. The CDR3 has 19 amino acids. V lost 1 base to trimming and J lost 0 bases; unmatched junction nucleotides: 14. The germline gives CDR1 SGHDN, CDR2 FVKESK. The CDR3 sequence is CASSQVFLRDRKYQETQYF. The DNA for the CDR3 is TGTGCCAGCAGCCAAGTATTCCTTCGGGACAGAAAGTACCAAGAGACCCAGTACTTC.

V usage is TRBV19 and J usage is TRBJ1-1; D unresolved. Trimming stripped 7 bases from V and 1 base from J, with 13 bases between. Germline loops: CDR1 LNHDA, CDR2 SQIVND (reference sequence). This CDR3 spans 14 amino acids. CDR3 amino acids: CASKDIKANTEAFF. CDR3 DNA: TGTGCCAGTAAAGACATTAAGGCGAACACTGAAGCTTTCTTT.

This clone was observed a single time. The chain recombines TRBV5-1 with TRBJ2-3; D gene uncertain. The length of the CDR3 is 15 residues. Germline values: CDR1 SGHRS, CDR2 YFSETQ. The V end lost 1 base, the J end lost 0 bases, and 9 bases lay between the germline ends. The CDR3 loop is CASSLLLESTDTQYF. The CDR3, as DNA: TGCGCCAGCAGCTTGCTTCTAGAAAGCACAGATACGCAGTATTTT.

The chain couples TRBV9 to TRBJ2-2; the match to TRBD1 covers 8 bases. Losses at the gene ends were 3 bases for V and 1 base for J; bases not matched to a gene: 2. This CDR3 comprises 15 residues. CDR1 is SGDLS and CDR2 is YYNGEE in the germline V gene. The CDR3 coding sequence is TGTGCCAGCAGCGCTGACAGGGGGAACACCGGGGAGCTGTTTTTT. Protein: CASSADRGNTGELFF.

V usage is TRBV5-6 and J usage is TRBJ2-5, with unresolved D. The V end was cut by 4 bases, the J end by 2 bases, with 12 bases between. The CDR3 is 14 amino acids. Germline V CDR1 and CDR2: SGHDT, YYEEEE. Here the CDR3 DNA reads TGTGCCAGCAGCCCCCAGCGCGATCAAGAGACCCAGTACTTC. Its translation is CASSPQRDQETQYF.

The chain joins TRBV5-4 to TRBJ2-1; tentative D call: TRBD2 (7 bases). Trimming left V 0 bases short and J 2 bases short, with 12 bases between. CDR3 size: 16 residues. The germline gives CDR1 SGHNT, CDR2 YYREEE (reference sequence). The CDR3 sequence: CASSLDGRGPYNEQFF. The CDR3 coding sequence is TGTGCCAGCAGCTTGGACGGGCGGGGGCCCTACAATGAGCAGTTCTTC. The whole variable domain, remainder taken from reference TRBV5-4 and TRBJ2-1, is ETGVTQSPTHLIKTRGQQVTLRCSSQSGHNTVSWYQQALGQGPQFIFQYYREEENGRGNFPPRFSGLQFPNYSSELNVNALELDDSALYLCASSLDGRGPYNEQFFGPGTRLTVL.

This chain joins TRBV19 and TRBJ1-2; 7 nucleotides line up with TRBD1. Germline trimming cut 4 bases from V and 5 bases from J; bases unmatched to any gene: 10. From germline, CDR1 is LNHDA and CDR2 SQIVND (reference sequence). This CDR3 comprises 15 residues. The chain's CDR3 is CASSSPGQAAYGYTF. CDR3 nucleotides: TGTGCCAGTAGTAGCCCCGGACAGGCCGCTTATGGCTACACCTTC.

The gene calls are TRBV13 and TRBJ2-3; 9 bases line up with TRBD1. Germline CDR1 reads PRHDT; CDR2 reads FYEKMQ (reference sequence). CDR3 length equals 16 residues. V shed 5 bases and J 2 bases; nucleotides not matched to a gene: 8. CDR3 residues: CASSLEGQGYTDTQYF. Written as DNA, the CDR3 is TGTGCCAGCAGCCTGGAGGGACAGGGATACACAGATACGCAGTATTTT.

The chain joins TRBV15 to TRBJ2-7, with a weak D call TRBD2 (5 bases). This CDR3 has 14 residues. V was pared by 3 bases and J by 6 bases, with 15 bases between. Germline V lookup: CDR1 LNHNV, CDR2 YYDKDF (reference sequence). The CDR3 DNA is TGTGCCACCAGCAGCCCACGGACTGGCAGCGAGCAGTACTTC. This gives the protein CATSSPRTGSEQYF.

Here the CDR3 DNA reads TGTGCCAGCAGTTATCGAGGGGGGGTCACTGAAGCTTTCTTT. This codes for CASSYRGGVTEAFF. The chain joins TRBV6-6 to TRBJ1-1; D might be TRBD1 (6 bases). Germline V CDR1 and CDR2: MNHNY, SVGAGI (reference sequence). Trimming left V 3 bases short and J 4 bases short, with 12 bases between. The CDR3 consists of 14 residues.

This clone came up once. The genes are TRBV30 and TRBJ1-6; TRBD1 aligns across 8 bases. CDR1 and CDR2 from the germline V gene are GTSNPN and SVGIG (reference sequence). The CDR3 covers 17 residues. The V and J ends lost 2 bases and 10 bases, in that order; junction bases with no gene match: 16. This CDR3 is CAWSRRRVTGVNSPLHF. The DNA for the CDR3 is TGTGCCTGGAGTCGTAGGAGGGTGACAGGGGTAAACTCACCCCTCCACTTT.

The rearrangement links TRBV6-1 to TRBJ1-4, with TRBD1 identical over 10 bases. V gave up 4 bases and J gave up 7 bases; unmatched junction bases: 9. The CDR3 runs to 16 residues. Germline V gene lookup returns CDR1 MNHNS and CDR2 SASEGT. Here the CDR3 DNA reads TGTGCCAGCAGTGCGCGCTCCGGGACAGGGGTTGAAAAACTGTTTTTT. This encodes CASSARSGTGVEKLFF.

The V gene is TRBV19, the J gene TRBJ2-5; 11 nucleotides agree with TRBD2. The CDR3 is 15 amino acids. Germline V CDR1 and CDR2: LNHDA, SQIVND (reference sequence). V shed 4 bases, J shed 2 bases, and the junction held 3 bases outside the gene matches. Here the CDR3 reads CASSRRLAGQETQYF. As DNA, the CDR3 is TGTGCCAGTAGTAGACGACTAGCGGGGCAAGAGACCCAGTACTTC.

The chain links TRBV6-5 to TRBJ2-5; 8 nucleotides agree with TRBD2. The germline V gene encodes CDR1 MNHEY and CDR2 SVGAGI. Trimming took 7 bases from V and 5 from J; bases not matched to a gene: 12. The CDR3 consists of 15 residues. CDR3 DNA: TGTGCCAGCACTCGCTCGCGGACTAGCCTGGAGACCCAGTACTTC. This codes for CASTRSRTSLETQYF.